These T cell receptor beta chains were read from a single sample in a study of OX40 agonist ivuxolimab in advanced cancers. Sequencing used immunoSEQ multiplex PCR; TCRdb keeps in-frame clones, though not all of them. The repertoire holds 40,000 or so clones, with about 86% as singletons. Sample: CD4+ or CD8+ T cells sorted from blood, taken in a trial of the OX40 agonist ivuxolimab. These receptors all stem from an adult with an advanced solid tumor such as melanoma, head and neck, liver or kidney cancer. The CDR3 runs from the conserved cysteine through the conserved F or W. D genes are given only for firm matches. Size is stated for part of the rows, as once, few or many counts, or as a class when the clone is expanded.

D gene	V gene	J gene	clone size	CDR3 DNA	CDR3 protein
-	TRBV7-7	TRBJ2-5	-	TGTGCTAGCAGCGTGATGACTGGCCAAGAGACCCAGTACTTC	CASSVMTGQETQYF
-	TRBV6-5	TRBJ1-1	-	TGTGCCAGCAGTTACGGGCGGTACACTGAAGCTTTCTTT	CASSYGRYTEAFF
-	TRBV6-6	TRBJ1-1	-	TGTGCCAGCAGTTACGCAGGACAGTTGAACACTGAAGCTTTCTTT	CASSYAGQLNTEAFF
TRBD2	TRBV6-1	TRBJ2-7	-	TGTGCCAGCGGGACTCCTAGCGGGAGTCCCTACGAGCAGTACTTC	CASGTPSGSPYEQYF
-	TRBV19	TRBJ1-5	-	TGTGCCAGTAGTGGTTACGGGAATCAGCCCCAGCATTTT	CASSGYGNQPQHF
-	TRBV9	TRBJ2-7	-	TGTGCCAGCAGCCCCCGTGGCTCCTACGAGCAGTACTTC	CASSPRGSYEQYF
-	TRBV11-2	TRBJ1-2	medium-sized	TGTGCCAGCAGCTTAGACCCGGGGCGGGGTGGCTACACCTTC	CASSLDPGRGGYTF
-	TRBV7-9	TRBJ1-2	few	TGTGCCAGCAGCGGGGACACCAACTATGGCTACACCTTC	CASSGDTNYGYTF
-	TRBV7-9	TRBJ2-4	-	TGTGCCAGCAGCTTAAATCAGGGGAAAAACATTCAGTACTTC	CASSLNQGKNIQYF
-	TRBV5-1	TRBJ2-5	-	TGCGCCAGCAGCTATCAGGGTATAGCCCTAGAGACCCAGTACTTC	CASSYQGIALETQYF
TRBD2	TRBV7-3	TRBJ2-1	-	TGTGCCAGCGCCGAGACTAGCGGATACAATGAGCAGTTCTTC	CASAETSGYNEQFF
-	TRBV29-1	TRBJ2-3	-	TGCAGCGTTGAAGGGCCAGGGAGCACAGATACGCAGTATTTT	CSVEGPGSTDTQYF
-	TRBV23-1	TRBJ2-3	-	TGCGCCAGCAGGAACCCCCGGCGGCCCCTAAGCACAGATACGCAGTATTTT	CASRNPRRPLSTDTQYF
-	TRBV6-7	TRBJ2-5	many	TGTGCCAGCAGTTATGGGTCCACCCTCGCGACCCAGTACTTC	CASSYGSTLATQYF
-	TRBV3-1/TRBV3-2	TRBJ2-7	-	TGTCGGGGGAATTACGAGCAGTACTTC	CRGNYEQYF
TRBD1	TRBV18	TRBJ1-5	once	TGTGCCAGCTCACTTCAGGGAGGGGGCAGCAAGCGTCAGCCCCAGCATTTT	CASSLQGGGSKRQPQHF
-	TRBV5-6	TRBJ1-1	-	TGTGCCAGCAGCTTGCGCAGACAGGCGTTTCATGTGAACACTGAAGCTTTCTTT	CASSLRRQAFHVNTEAFF
-	TRBV7-9	TRBJ2-2	-	TGTGCCAGCAGCGCGAGGCTGAACACCGGGGAGCTGTTTTTT	CASSARLNTGELFF